The 8 T cell receptor beta chains listed next were all sequenced from one sample in a study of neoadjuvant anti-PD-1 for oral cavity cancer. The data were produced by immunoSEQ multiplex PCR, yet TCRdb's version contains in-frame clones alone and is incomplete. This sample has more than 11,000 clones; roughly 70% occur once, and the top ten carry approximately 2.9%. As to time point: after neoadjuvant nivolumab, at surgical resection. This specimen consisted of PBMCs, obtained after nivolumab (anti-PD-1) treatment. These receptors came from a person aged 35-79 years with oral cavity squamous cell carcinoma.

The V and J genes are TRBV7-2 and TRBJ1-1, with D hard to call. Per the germline V gene, CDR1 is SGHTA and CDR2 is FQGNSA. The CDR3 totals 13 residues. Trimming cost V 6 bases and J 4 bases, with 12 bases left between them. CDR3 protein: CASSQARSTEAFF. CDR3 DNA: TGTGCCAGCAGTCAAGCCCGGAGCACTGAAGCTTTCTTT.

The V gene is TRBV2, the J gene TRBJ2-1; 7 bases fit TRBD2. The CDR3 has 15 residues. Germline V gene data show CDR1 as SNHLY and CDR2 as FYNNEI. V lost 1 base to trimming and J lost 4 bases; unmatched junction nucleotides: 4. The CDR3 spells CASSEGAGVYNEQFF. Written as DNA, the CDR3 is TGTGCCAGCAGTGAAGGGGCGGGAGTTTACAATGAGCAGTTCTTC.

This clone was seen more than once but under ten times. The chain uses TRBV2 and TRBJ2-1; 8 positions agree with TRBD1. The CDR3 length is 16 residues. Germline values: CDR1 SNHLY, CDR2 FYNNEI. V shed 6 bases and J 3 bases; nucleotides not matched to a gene: 10. The DNA of the CDR3 is TGTGCCAGCAGCTCTACCGGGACAGGTCACTACAATGAGCAGTTCTTC. It yields the protein CASSSTGTGHYNEQFF. The full variable domain, completed using reference TRBV2 and TRBJ2-1, is EPEVTQTPSHQVTQMGQEVILRCVPISNHLYFYWYRQILGQKVEFLVSFYNNEISEKSEIFDDQFSVERPDGSNFTLKIRSTKLEDSAMYFCASSSTGTGHYNEQFFGPGTRLTVL.

This clone has a handful of counts. This chain links TRBV28 with TRBJ2-3; the match to TRBD2 covers 13 bases. The CDR3 consists of 17 residues. Germline CDR1 reads MDHEN; CDR2 reads SYDVKM. After removal of 5 bases from V and 1 base from J, the junction contained 6 bases not matched to a gene. The CDR3 coding sequence is TGTGCCAGCAGTGCAGGGACTAGCGGGACCCGCACAGATACGCAGTATTTT. It is translated as CASSAGTSGTRTDTQYF. Supplemented by reference TRBV28 and TRBJ2-3, the full variable domain reads DVKVTQSSRYLVKRTGEKVFLECVQDMDHENMFWYRQDPGLGLRLIYFSYDVKMKEKGDIPEGYSVSREKKERFSLILESASTNQTSMYLCASSAGTSGTRTDTQYFGPGTRLTVL.

This chain connects TRBV5-6 to TRBJ1-5, with D perhaps TRBD1 (5 bases). CDR3 size: 16 residues. Per the germline V gene, CDR1 is SGHDT and CDR2 is YYEEEE. The V end lost 3 bases, the J end lost 7 bases, and 20 bases lay between the germline ends. DNA for the CDR3: TGTGCCAGCAGCTCCTCCGGGACTAAGGGGCGGCAGCCCCAGCATTTT. Its protein is CASSSSGTKGRQPQHF. The full variable domain, rest sourced from reference TRBV5-6 and TRBJ1-5, is DAGVTQSPTHLIKTRGQQVTLRCSPKSGHDTVSWYQQALGQGPQFIFQYYEEEERQRGNFPDRFSGHQFPNYSSELNVNALLLGDSALYLCASSSSGTKGRQPQHFGDGTRLSIL.

The chain combines TRBV25-1 with TRBJ2-2; 7 bases align to TRBD1. The germline V gene encodes CDR1 MGHDK and CDR2 SYGVNS. J gave up 5 bases and V 6 bases, and 6 bases lay outside the gene matches. The CDR3 totals 14 residues. CDR3 in DNA: TGTGCCAGCAGGGAGACAGGGTGGACCGGGGAGCTGTTTTTT. It yields the protein CASRETGWTGELFF. The whole variable domain, remainder taken from reference TRBV25-1 and TRBJ2-2, is EADIYQTPRYLVIGTGKKITLECSQTMGHDKMYWYQQDPGMELHLIHYSYGVNSTEKGDLSSESTVSRIRTEHFPLTLESARPSHTSQYLCASRETGWTGELFFGEGSRLTVL.

This chain uses TRBV2 with TRBJ2-5; 7 nucleotides align to TRBD2. CDR3 size: 18 residues. Germline values: CDR1 SNHLY, CDR2 FYNNEI. The V segment lost 6 bases and the J segment 5 bases; nucleotides outside the gene matches: 21. As DNA, the CDR3 is TGTGCCAGCAGCGAGGACTTAAGAAGCGGGAAAGTTACGGAGACCCAGTACTTC. Translated, it gives CASSEDLRSGKVTETQYF.

The CDR3 region has the DNA TGTGCCAGCAGGGCTATGTCGGGGGCTAATGAAAAACTGTTTTTT. Translating it yields CASRAMSGANEKLFF. V gene TRBV25-1 combines with J gene TRBJ1-4; perhaps TRBD1 as D (5 bases). In germline, CDR1 is MGHDK, CDR2 SYGVNS. CDR3 length equals 15 residues. V lost 6 bases, J lost 3 bases, and 14 bases lay in between. The variable domain in full, completed from reference TRBV25-1 and TRBJ1-4, reads EADIYQTPRYLVIGTGKKITLECSQTMGHDKMYWYQQDPGMELHLIHYSYGVNSTEKGDLSSESTVSRIRTEHFPLTLESARPSHTSQYLCASRAMSGANEKLFFGSGTQLSVL.